This passage covers 32 T cell receptor beta chains from one sample sequenced in a study of blood T cell repertoires in COVID-19. Sequenced by immunoSEQ multiplex PCR; TCRdb stores in-frame clones only, minus some. Of some 61,000 clones in the sample, roughly 85% were seen once. Sequencing input: peripheral blood. The receptors derive from a man aged 25-45 years with acute or convalescent COVID-19.

V gene TRBV15 combines with J gene TRBJ2-5; 7 nucleotides agree with TRBD2. With 6 bases clipped from V and 2 bases from J, the junction kept 9 bases outside the gene matches. CDR3 length: 15 residues. Germline V gene data show CDR1 as LNHNV and CDR2 as YYDKDF (reference sequence). The CDR3 here is CATREGGPSQETQYF. Written as DNA, the CDR3 is TGTGCCACCAGAGAGGGAGGGCCCTCACAAGAGACCCAGTACTTC.

The chain links TRBV5-4 to TRBJ2-3; possibly TRBD1 for D (6 bases). This CDR3 is built from 14 residues. The germline CDR1 and CDR2 sequences are SGHNT and YYREEE (reference sequence). The germline V and J ends were trimmed by 0 bases and 3 bases, with 8 bases remaining between them. DNA of the CDR3: TGTGCCAGCAGCTTGGGGGGGCGGACAGATACGCAGTATTTT. This translates into CASSLGGRTDTQYF.

The chain combines TRBV12-3 or TRBV12-4 with TRBJ2-5; the D gene is possibly TRBD2 (6 bases). The CDR3 is 12 amino acids. Between the trimmed V and J ends, which lost 8 bases and 0 bases, there was a span of 7 bases. CDR3 amino acids: CASVADQETQYF. CDR3 nucleotide sequence: TGTGCCAGCGTAGCGGACCAAGAGACCCAGTACTTC.

The CDR3: CSASVLESSYNEQFF. In DNA, the CDR3 is TGCAGTGCTAGTGTACTAGAGAGCTCCTACAATGAGCAGTTCTTC. V usage is TRBV20-1 and J usage is TRBJ2-1; D perhaps matches TRBD2 (5 bases). The CDR3 covers 15 residues. Trimming cost V 3 bases and J 0 bases, with 12 bases left between them. In germline, CDR1 is DFQATT, CDR2 SNEGSKA (reference sequence).

The rearrangement links TRBV5-1 to TRBJ1-1; D is perhaps TRBD1 (5 bases). The V gene's germline CDR1 is SGHRS and CDR2 YFSETQ. This CDR3 is built from 13 residues. Trimming left V 4 bases short and J 3 bases short, with 10 bases between. Here the CDR3 reads CASSTGGDTEAFF. CDR3 nucleotide sequence: TGCGCCAGCAGCACCGGGGGTGACACTGAAGCTTTCTTT.

The chain recombines TRBV19 with TRBJ2-4; D unclear. CDR1 is LNHDA, CDR2 SQIVND, per germline (reference sequence). The CDR3 is 13 amino acids. Trimming pared 10 bases from V and 0 bases from J, leaving 10 bases between. The CDR3: CATSPIAKNIQYF. The CDR3 DNA reads as TGTGCCACAAGCCCCATAGCCAAAAACATTCAGTACTTC.

This clone was counted only a few times. CDR3 bases: TGTGCCAGCAGCTTAGGCGGGTCACAAGAGACCCAGTACTTC. This sequence encodes CASSLGGSQETQYF. This chain connects TRBV7-2 to TRBJ2-5, with D maybe TRBD2 (5 bases). V lost 1 base, J lost 2 bases, and 8 bases lay in between. Germline V gives CDR1 SGHTA, CDR2 FQGNSA. The CDR3 extends over 14 amino acids. The variable domain in full, completed from reference TRBV7-2 and TRBJ2-5, reads GAGVSQSPSNKVTEKGKDVELRCDPISGHTALYWYRQSLGQGLEFLIYFQGNSAPDKSGLPSDRFSAERTGGSVSTLTIQRTQQEDSAVYLCASSLGGSQETQYFGPGTRLLVL.

The sample holds one count of this clone. The J gene is TRBJ2-5, the V gene TRBV7-9; 9 bases match TRBD2. This CDR3 contains 16 residues. V lost 1 base and J lost 0; bases outside the gene matches: 3. CDR1 is SEHNR and CDR2 is FQNEAQ in the germline V gene (reference sequence). The CDR3 DNA reads TGTGCCAGCAGCTTAGGGATAGCGGGAGACCAAGAGACCCAGTACTTC. Translating gives CASSLGIAGDQETQYF.

The J gene is TRBJ2-2, the V gene TRBV7-9; 7 bases are a match to TRBD1. Germline-derived CDR1 and CDR2 are SEHNR and FQNEAQ (reference sequence). The CDR3 contains 16 residues. J gave up 4 bases and V 3 bases, and 8 bases lay outside the gene matches. The CDR3 protein is CASSLLQGFGTGELFF. DNA of the CDR3: TGTGCCAGCAGCTTGTTACAGGGGTTCGGCACCGGGGAGCTGTTTTTT.

This clone was counted a few times. The chain couples TRBV6-5 to TRBJ1-6; 9 nucleotides line up with TRBD1. The junction had 8 bases not matched to a gene; V was cut back by 4 bases and J by 7 bases. Germline CDR1 is MNHEY and CDR2 is SVGAGI. This CDR3 is built from 16 residues. In DNA, the CDR3 is TGTGCCAGCAGTTTCCGGGACAGGGAGGGAAATTCACCCCTCCACTTT. Protein sequence: CASSFRDREGNSPLHF.

This clone has a single count. J is TRBJ2-3 and V is TRBV28, with 7 bases that match TRBD2. The CDR3 loop spans 16 amino acids. The ends lost 5 bases at V and 0 bases at J; junction bases unmatched: 8. CDR1 is MDHEN, CDR2 SYDVKM, per germline. The CDR3: CASSPSSGTSTDTQYF. The CDR3 nucleotides read TGTGCCAGCAGTCCTTCTAGCGGAACTAGCACAGATACGCAGTATTTT.

The chain employs TRBV6-2 or TRBV6-3 and TRBJ2-1; 8 nucleotides align to TRBD2. This CDR3 is 15 amino acids long. The germline V gene encodes CDR1 MNHEY and CDR2 SVGEGT. V lost 6 bases to trimming and J lost 6 bases; unmatched junction nucleotides: 10. CDR3 protein: CASSYRGGTSNEQFF. As DNA, the CDR3 is TGTGCCAGCAGCTATCGGGGGGGGACGAGCAATGAGCAGTTCTTC.

V and J are TRBV7-3 and TRBJ2-4, with 7 bases aligning to TRBD2. The CDR3 extends over 13 amino acids. Germline CDR1 is SGHTA and CDR2 is FQGTGA. V trimming: 4 bases; J trimming: 6 bases; junction bases outside the gene matches: 3. The DNA of the CDR3 is TGTGCCAGCAGCTCCGGCGGGGGAAACATTCAGTACTTC. It is translated as CASSSGGGNIQYF. The full variable domain, completed using reference TRBV7-3 and TRBJ2-4, is GAGVSQTPSNKVTEKGKYVELRCDPISGHTALYWYRQSLGQGPEFLIYFQGTGAADDSGLPNDRFFAVRPEGSVSTLKIQRTERGDSAVYLCASSSGGGNIQYFGAGTRLSVL.

As regards this clone: The junction shows a germline mismatch at one end, possibly a read error. V and J are TRBV30 and TRBJ2-1; 7 positions agree with TRBD2. There are 13 residues in the CDR3. Germline V gene sequence: CDR1 GTSNPN, CDR2 SVGIG (reference sequence). CDR3 bases: TGTGCCTGGATGGTACGGACTAGTAGAGATTGGGTCTTC. Translated, it gives CAWMVRTSRDWVF.

The chain combines TRBV28 with TRBJ2-2, with 11 positions matching TRBD2. With 3 bases clipped from V and 7 bases from J, the junction kept 7 bases outside the gene matches. This CDR3 spans 16 amino acids. Germline V gene data show CDR1 as MDHEN and CDR2 as SYDVKM. The CDR3 reads CASSFSGRANLGELFF. CDR3 DNA sequence: TGTGCCAGCAGTTTTAGCGGGAGGGCCAATCTCGGGGAGCTGTTTTTT. Together with reference TRBV28 and TRBJ2-2, the CDR3 gives the full variable domain: DVKVTQSSRYLVKRTGEKVFLECVQDMDHENMFWYRQDPGLGLRLIYFSYDVKMKEKGDIPEGYSVSREKKERFSLILESASTNQTSMYLCASSFSGRANLGELFFGEGSRLTVL.

The chain links TRBV11-2 to TRBJ1-1; tentative D call: TRBD1 (6 bases). Trimming stripped 5 bases from V and 4 bases from J, with 17 bases between. The CDR3 length is 15 residues. Germline V gene lookup returns CDR1 SGHAT and CDR2 FQNNGV. The CDR3 sequence is CASSPARGRTTEAFF. The DNA of the CDR3 is TGTGCCAGCAGCCCTGCGCGGGGGCGGACCACTGAAGCTTTCTTT.

This clone was observed a single time. The V and J genes are TRBV7-2 and TRBJ2-7; weak D call: TRBD2 (6 bases). Germline V CDR1 and CDR2: SGHTA, FQGNSA. CDR3 size: 16 residues. Trimming cost V 6 bases and J 5 bases, with 23 bases left between them. CDR3 DNA: TGTGCCAGCAGTTCTAATCGTGGCGGGATAAACCACGAGCAGTACTTC. The encoded protein is CASSSNRGGINHEQYF.

The table lists this clone with a count of one. The J gene is TRBJ2-7, the V gene TRBV11-2; 8 nucleotides align to TRBD2. The CDR3 length is 14 residues. With V trimmed by 5 bases and J by 7 bases, 10 bases remained unmatched. The germline CDR1 and CDR2 sequences are SGHAT and FQNNGV. CDR3 nucleotides: TGTGCCAGCAGCCTATTGGCTGGCGGGGGGGAGCAGTACTTC. Translating it yields CASSLLAGGGEQYF.

V usage is TRBV9 and J usage is TRBJ2-3; 11 nucleotides agree with TRBD2. CDR3 size: 18 residues. The ends lost 0 bases at V and 2 bases at J; junction bases unmatched: 8. Germline V gene data show CDR1 as SGDLS and CDR2 as YYNGEE. The CDR3 bases are TGTGCCAGCAGCGTAGTAGCGGGAGGGCCGGGGGCCACAGATACGCAGTATTTT. This translates into CASSVVAGGPGATDTQYF.

V is TRBV21-1 and J is TRBJ2-5; the D call of TRBD1 is as the table states it, not checked on the DNA. TRBV21-1 is a known pseudogene. This CDR3 is built from 23 residues. This CDR3 reads CASSKVSGFSRTTGRGGQETQYF. CDR3 in DNA: TGTGCCAGCAGCAAAGTTTCGGGCTTTAGTAGGACAACAGGGAGAGGGGGCCAAGAGACCCAGTACTTC.

In nucleotides, the CDR3 is TGTGCCAGCAGCCCCCAGGGAACTAGCGGGGTCCAGCAGTACTTC. Amino acid sequence: CASSPQGTSGVQQYF. The chain links TRBV7-2 to TRBJ2-7, with TRBD2 matching over 10 bases. V lost 5 bases, J lost 8 bases, and 12 bases stayed unmatched. Germline assignment: CDR1 SGHTA and CDR2 FQGNSA. The length of the CDR3 is 15 residues.

The chain carries TRBV29-1 and TRBJ2-2; the D is unclear. V was cut by 3 bases and J by 6 bases, with 8 bases left in between. Germline CDR1 is SQVTM and CDR2 is ANQGSEA. CDR3 size: 12 residues. CDR3 bases: TGCAGCGTTGAGGCTGATGCCGGGGAGCTGTTTTTT. This translates into CSVEADAGELFF.

The chain carries TRBV7-9 and TRBJ2-5; D perhaps matches TRBD2 (6 bases). This CDR3 contains 16 residues. Trimming shortened V by 5 bases and J by 5 bases, and 21 bases separated the two germline ends. Germline CDR1 SEHNR, CDR2 FQNEAQ (reference sequence). As DNA, the CDR3 is TGTGCCAGCAGCCCCCAGTTCGGGAGAGGCGGGGAGACCCAGTACTTC. This sequence encodes CASSPQFGRGGETQYF.

The rearrangement joins TRBV12-3 or TRBV12-4 to TRBJ2-2; possible D gene TRBD2, 5 bases. V was clipped by 10 bases and J by 7 bases, with 13 bases between them. The CDR3 is 12 amino acids. The CDR3 spells CATWRRNGELFF. CDR3 nucleotide sequence: TGTGCCACCTGGAGGCGGAACGGGGAGCTGTTTTTT.

This clone turned up a few times. The genes are TRBV28 and TRBJ2-7; possible D gene TRBD1, 5 bases. The CDR3 runs 12 residues. Trimming cost V 7 bases and J 2 bases, with 9 bases left between them. The germline gives CDR1 MDHEN, CDR2 SYDVKM. The CDR3 sequence is CASKKGTYEQYF. The CDR3, as DNA: TGTGCCAGCAAGAAGGGGACCTACGAGCAGTACTTC.

The chain has TRBV28 and TRBJ2-1; a weak D match, TRBD2 (7 bases). The CDR3 loop spans 16 amino acids. Trimming removed 7 bases at V and 8 bases at J, with 24 bases between. The germline V gene encodes CDR1 MDHEN and CDR2 SYDVKM. The CDR3 DNA is TGTGCCAGCAAGGGGGGCGTCCGGACTAGGACCCATGAGCAGTTCTTC. Translating gives CASKGGVRTRTHEQFF.

CDR3 coding DNA: TGTGCCAGCAGCTTAGATCTGGCAGGGGGGAGTGAAAAACTGTTTTTT. Translated: CASSLDLAGGSEKLFF. The chain carries TRBV7-9 and TRBJ1-4; TRBD1 aligns across 7 bases. The CDR3 is made up of 16 amino acids. J gave up 7 bases and V 1 base, and 9 bases lay outside the gene matches. CDR1 and CDR2 from the germline V gene are SEHNR and FQNEAQ (reference sequence). The whole variable domain, remainder taken from reference TRBV7-9 and TRBJ1-4, is DTGVSQNPRHKITKRGQNVTFRCDPISEHNRLYWYRQTLGQGPEFLTYFQNEAQLEKSRLLSDRFSAERPKGSFSTLEIQRTEQGDSAMYLCASSLDLAGGSEKLFFGSGTQLSVL.

This sequence joins TRBV6-5 and TRBJ2-4; 10 bases fit TRBD1. Germline trimming cut 6 bases from V and 6 bases from J; bases unmatched to any gene: 8. This CDR3 spans 15 amino acids. CDR1 is MNHEY, CDR2 SVGAGI, per germline. The CDR3 DNA sequence: TGTGCCAGCAGCGCCGGGACAGGGGATCGAAACATTCAGTACTTC. As protein: CASSAGTGDRNIQYF.

The genes are TRBV28 and TRBJ2-3; tentatively, D is TRBD2 (5 bases). Deletions cut 1 base from V and 6 bases from J, with 11 bases between. Germline V CDR1 and CDR2: MDHEN, SYDVKM. There are 14 residues in the CDR3. The CDR3, as DNA: TGTGCCAGCAGTTTATCGCCGGGGAGTGATACGCAGTATTTT. It yields the protein CASSLSPGSDTQYF. Combining the CDR3 with reference TRBV28 and TRBJ2-3 gives the whole variable domain DVKVTQSSRYLVKRTGEKVFLECVQDMDHENMFWYRQDPGLGLRLIYFSYDVKMKEKGDIPEGYSVSREKKERFSLILESASTNQTSMYLCASSLSPGSDTQYFGPGTRLTVL.

V usage is TRBV5-1 and J usage is TRBJ1-1; 9 nucleotides agree with TRBD1. Germline CDR1 reads SGHRS; CDR2 reads YFSETQ. This CDR3 is built from 15 residues. The V and J ends lost 4 bases and 5 bases, in that order; junction bases with no gene match: 9. For the CDR3, the DNA is TGCGCCAGCAGCGGGGACAGGGAGCGGATTACTGAAGCTTTCTTT. The encoded protein is CASSGDRERITEAFF.

This chain links TRBV28 with TRBJ2-2; the D gene is possibly TRBD1 (6 bases). Trimming took off 6 bases at V and 1 base at J, with 6 bases between the two ends. The CDR3 extends over 13 amino acids. The germline V gene encodes CDR1 MDHEN and CDR2 SYDVKM. CDR3 coding DNA: TGTGCCAGCAGGGGACAGAACACCGGGGAGCTGTTTTTT. It encodes CASRGQNTGELFF. The full variable domain, completed using reference TRBV28 and TRBJ2-2, is DVKVTQSSRYLVKRTGEKVFLECVQDMDHENMFWYRQDPGLGLRLIYFSYDVKMKEKGDIPEGYSVSREKKERFSLILESASTNQTSMYLCASRGQNTGELFFGEGSRLTVL.

The chain joins TRBV10-3 to TRBJ2-1, with a tentative D call TRBD2 (6 bases). The CDR3 covers 16 residues. With 3 bases removed from V and 0 bases from J, the gap between germline ends came to 12 bases. Germline-derived CDR1 and CDR2 are ENHRY and SYGVKD. The CDR3 is CAISELAVISYNEQFF. The CDR3 nucleotides read TGTGCCATCAGTGAACTAGCCGTTATCTCCTACAATGAGCAGTTCTTC.